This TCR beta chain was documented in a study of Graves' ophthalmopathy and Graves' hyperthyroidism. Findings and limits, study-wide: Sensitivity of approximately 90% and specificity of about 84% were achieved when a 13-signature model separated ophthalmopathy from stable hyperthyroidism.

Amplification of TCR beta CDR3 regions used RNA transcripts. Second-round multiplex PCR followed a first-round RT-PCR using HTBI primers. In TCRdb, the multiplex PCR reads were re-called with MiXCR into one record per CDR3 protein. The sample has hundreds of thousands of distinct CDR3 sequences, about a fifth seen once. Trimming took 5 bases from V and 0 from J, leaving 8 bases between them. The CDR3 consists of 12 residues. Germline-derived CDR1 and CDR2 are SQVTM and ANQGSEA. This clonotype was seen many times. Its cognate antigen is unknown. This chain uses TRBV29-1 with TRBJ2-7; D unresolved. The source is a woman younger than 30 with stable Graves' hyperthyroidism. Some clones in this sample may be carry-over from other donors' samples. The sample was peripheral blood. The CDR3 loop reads CSVWTGSYEQYF. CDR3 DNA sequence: TGCAGCGTTTGGACGGGCTCCTACGAGCAGTACTTC.